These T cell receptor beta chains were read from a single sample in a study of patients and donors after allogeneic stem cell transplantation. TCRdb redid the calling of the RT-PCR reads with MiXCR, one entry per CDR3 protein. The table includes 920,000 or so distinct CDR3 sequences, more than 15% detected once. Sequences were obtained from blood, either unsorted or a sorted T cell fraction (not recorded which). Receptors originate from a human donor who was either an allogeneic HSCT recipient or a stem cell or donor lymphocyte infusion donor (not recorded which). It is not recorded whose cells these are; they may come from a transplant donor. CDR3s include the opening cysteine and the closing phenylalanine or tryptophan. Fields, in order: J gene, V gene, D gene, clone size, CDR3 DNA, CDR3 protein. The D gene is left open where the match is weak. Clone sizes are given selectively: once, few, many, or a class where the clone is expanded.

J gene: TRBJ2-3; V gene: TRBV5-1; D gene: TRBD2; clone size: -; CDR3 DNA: TGCGCCAGCAACGTCCTAGCGGGGGGCACAGATACGCAGTATTTT; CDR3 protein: CASNVLAGGTDTQYF
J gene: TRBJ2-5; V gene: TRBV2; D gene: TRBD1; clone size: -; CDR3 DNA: TGTGCCAGCAGCGACTCCGGGACAGGGATATTTGGAGAGACCCAGTACTTC; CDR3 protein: CASSDSGTGIFGETQYF
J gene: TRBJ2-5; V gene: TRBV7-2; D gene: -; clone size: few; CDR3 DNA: TGTGCCAGCAGCGACCCGCGGACTTATCAAGAGACCCAGTACTTC; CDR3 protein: CASSDPRTYQETQYF
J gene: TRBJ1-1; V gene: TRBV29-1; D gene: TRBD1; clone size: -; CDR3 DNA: TGCAGCGTTGACAGGGGGAAAGGTGAAGCTTTCTTT; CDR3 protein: CSVDRGKGEAFF
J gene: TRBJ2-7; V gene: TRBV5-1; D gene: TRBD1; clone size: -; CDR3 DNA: TGCGCCAGCAGCGACAGAACGAAGAGGGCAGGGGGCCTATACGAGCAGTACTTC; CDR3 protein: CASSDRTKRAGGLYEQYF
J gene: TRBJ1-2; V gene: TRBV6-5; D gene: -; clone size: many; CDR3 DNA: TGTGCCAGCAGTTACTCGGGGGGTTATGGCTACACCTTC; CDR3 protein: CASSYSGGYGYTF
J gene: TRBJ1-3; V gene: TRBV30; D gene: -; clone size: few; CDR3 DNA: TGTGCCTGGAGTTCTTTCCGGGCTGGAAACACCATATATTTT; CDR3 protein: CAWSSFRAGNTIYF
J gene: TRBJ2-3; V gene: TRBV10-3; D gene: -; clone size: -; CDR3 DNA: TGTGCCATCAGTGAGTCGGGGCGGGGACCCAAGGATACGCAGTATTTT; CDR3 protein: CAISESGRGPKDTQYF
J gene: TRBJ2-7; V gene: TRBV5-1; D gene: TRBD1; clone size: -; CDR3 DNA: TGCGCCAGCAGTCCGTCGAACCCGGGACAGGGTATCTACGAGCAGTACTTC; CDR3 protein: CASSPSNPGQGIYEQYF
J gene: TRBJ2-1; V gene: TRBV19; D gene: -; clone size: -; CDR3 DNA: TGTGCCAGTAGTGGGACAAAGATCAATGAGCAGTTCTTC; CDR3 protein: CASSGTKINEQFF
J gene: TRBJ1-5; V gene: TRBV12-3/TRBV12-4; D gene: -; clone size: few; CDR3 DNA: TGTGCCAGCGCTGGAACGGGTAGCAATCAGCCCCAGCATTTT; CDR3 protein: CASAGTGSNQPQHF
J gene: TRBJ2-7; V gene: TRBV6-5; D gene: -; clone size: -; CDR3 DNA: TGTGCCACGTGCGGGGACAGAGGCGAGCAGTACTTC; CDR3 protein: CATCGDRGEQYF
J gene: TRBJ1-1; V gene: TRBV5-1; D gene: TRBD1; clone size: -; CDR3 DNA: TGCGCCAGCAGCTTGGACAGGGGAGTTAGTGGTGAAGCTTTCTTT; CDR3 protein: CASSLDRGVSGEAFF
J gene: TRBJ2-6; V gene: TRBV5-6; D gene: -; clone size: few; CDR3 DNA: TGTGCCAGCACCTCCCTACTTCCTGGGGCCAACGTCCTGACTTTC; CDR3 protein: CASTSLLPGANVLTF
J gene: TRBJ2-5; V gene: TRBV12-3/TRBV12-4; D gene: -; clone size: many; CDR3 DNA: TGTGCCAGCAGTTTGGGACCTCCCCAAGAGACCCAGTACTTC; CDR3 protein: CASSLGPPQETQYF
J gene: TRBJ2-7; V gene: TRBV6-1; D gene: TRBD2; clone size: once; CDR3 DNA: TGTGCCAGCAGCGACGCCGGACTAGCGGGCACCTACGAGCAGTACTTC; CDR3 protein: CASSDAGLAGTYEQYF
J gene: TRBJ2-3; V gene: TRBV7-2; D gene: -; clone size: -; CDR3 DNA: TGTGCCAGCAGCTCGGACGGAAGGAACACAGATACGCAGTATTTT; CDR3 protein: CASSSDGRNTDTQYF
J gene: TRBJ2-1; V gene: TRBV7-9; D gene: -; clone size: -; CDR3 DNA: TGTGCCAGCAGCTCCCCAGGACAGTGGGCGGACGAGCAGTTCTTC; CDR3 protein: CASSSPGQWADEQFF
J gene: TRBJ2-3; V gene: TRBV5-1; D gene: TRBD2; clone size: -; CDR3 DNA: TGCGCCAGCAGCTCTAGGTCGGGGGGAGCAGAAGATACGCAGTATTTT; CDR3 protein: CASSSRSGGAEDTQYF
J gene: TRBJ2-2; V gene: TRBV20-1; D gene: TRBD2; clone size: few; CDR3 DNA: TGCAGTGCTAGAGATCTAGCGGGGGGGTTGGGGGAGCTGTTTTTT; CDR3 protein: CSARDLAGGLGELFF
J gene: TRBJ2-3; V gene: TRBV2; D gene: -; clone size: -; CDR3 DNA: TGTGCCAGCATTAGGGACGGCAGCACAGATACGCAGTATTTT; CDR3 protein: CASIRDGSTDTQYF
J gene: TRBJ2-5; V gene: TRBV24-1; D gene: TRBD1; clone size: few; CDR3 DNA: TGTGCCACCAGTGATCCCGGGACAGGGAGAGAGACCCAGTACTTC; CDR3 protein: CATSDPGTGRETQYF
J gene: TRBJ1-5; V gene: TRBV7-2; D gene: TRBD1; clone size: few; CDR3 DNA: TGTGCCAGCAGCCGGACCCAGGGGGCTGGCAATCAGCCCCAGCATTTT; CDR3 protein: CASSRTQGAGNQPQHF
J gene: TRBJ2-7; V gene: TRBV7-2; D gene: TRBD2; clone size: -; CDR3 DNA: TGTGCCAGCAGCTTAGGTTTTGGGGGGGGATACAAGCAGTACTTC; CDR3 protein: CASSLGFGGGYKQYF
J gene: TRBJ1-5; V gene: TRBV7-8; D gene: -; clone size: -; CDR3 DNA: TGTGCCAGCAGCTTAGAAGGACAGACGGGCCTTCAGCCCCAGCATTTT; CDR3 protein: CASSLEGQTGLQPQHF
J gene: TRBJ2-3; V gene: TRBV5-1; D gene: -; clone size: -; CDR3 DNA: TGCGCCAGCAGCTTAGGGGGCGGGGGCCTCACAGATACGCAGTATTTT; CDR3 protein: CASSLGGGGLTDTQYF
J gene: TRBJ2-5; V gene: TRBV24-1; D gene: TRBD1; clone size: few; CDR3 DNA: TGTGCCACCAGTGATCCGTCCGGGACAGGGGAGGAGACCCAGTACTTC; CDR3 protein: CATSDPSGTGEETQYF
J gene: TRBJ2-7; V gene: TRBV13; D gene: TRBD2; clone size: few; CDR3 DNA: TGTGCCAGCAGCGTGGGCGGGGTAGCGGGAGGCGAGCAGTACTTC; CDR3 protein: CASSVGGVAGGEQYF
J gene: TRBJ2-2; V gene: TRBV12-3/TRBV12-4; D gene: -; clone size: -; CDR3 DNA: TGTGCCAGCAGTTTTTCCAGGAACACCGGGGAGCTGTTTTTT; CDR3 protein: CASSFSRNTGELFF
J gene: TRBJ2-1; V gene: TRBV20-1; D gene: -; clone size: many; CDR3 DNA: TGCAGTGCTAGTGGCTCCAAAGTATCCAATGAGCAGTTCTTC; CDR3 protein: CSASGSKVSNEQFF
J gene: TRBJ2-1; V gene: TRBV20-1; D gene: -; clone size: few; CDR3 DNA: TGCAGTGCCGCAATTCGGAGGGCTTACAATGAGCAGTTCTTC; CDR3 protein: CSAAIRRAYNEQFF
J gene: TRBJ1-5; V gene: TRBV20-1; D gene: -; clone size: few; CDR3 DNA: TGCAGTGCGACGGCGTGGGGAAATCAGCCCCAGCATTTT; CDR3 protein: CSATAWGNQPQHF
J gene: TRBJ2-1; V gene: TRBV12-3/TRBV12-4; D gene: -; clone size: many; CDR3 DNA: TGTGCCAGCAGTTTAGGTTACGGAGAGATTAGCTCCTACAATGAGCAGTTCTTC; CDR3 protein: CASSLGYGEISSYNEQFF
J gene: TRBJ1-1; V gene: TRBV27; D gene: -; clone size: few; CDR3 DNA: TGTGCCAGCAGTCCGTCCGGGACAATCCCTGAAGCTTTCTTT; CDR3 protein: CASSPSGTIPEAFF
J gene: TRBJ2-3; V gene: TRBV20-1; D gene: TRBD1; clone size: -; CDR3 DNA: TGCAGTGGTCAATTCGGGACAGGGGTAACAGATACGCAGTATTTT; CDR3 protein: CSGQFGTGVTDTQYF
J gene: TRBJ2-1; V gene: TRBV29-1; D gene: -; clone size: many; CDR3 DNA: TGCAGCGTTGTAGGGCAGAACTACAATGAGCAGTTCTTC; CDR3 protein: CSVVGQNYNEQFF
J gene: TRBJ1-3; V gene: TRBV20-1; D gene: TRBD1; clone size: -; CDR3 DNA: TGCAGTGCTAGCTACAGGGGGCGCGGAAACACCATATATTTT; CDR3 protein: CSASYRGRGNTIYF
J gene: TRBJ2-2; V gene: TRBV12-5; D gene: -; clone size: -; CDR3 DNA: TGTGCTAGTGGTCACGCCGGCAGCAACACCGGGGAGCTGTTTTTT; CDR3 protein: CASGHAGSNTGELFF
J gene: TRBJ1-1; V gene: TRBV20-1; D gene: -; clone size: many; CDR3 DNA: TGCAGTGCCTCCAACCCGGTCCCCATGAACACTGAAGCTTTCTTT; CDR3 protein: CSASNPVPMNTEAFF
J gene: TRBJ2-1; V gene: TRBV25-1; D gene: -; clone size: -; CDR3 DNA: TGTGCCAGCAGTGAACCGGGATCCTCCTACAATGAGCAGTTCTTC; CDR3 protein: CASSEPGSSYNEQFF
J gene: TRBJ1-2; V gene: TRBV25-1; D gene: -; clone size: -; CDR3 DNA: TGTGCCAGCAGACCCCGCGCCCCAGATGGCTACACCTTC; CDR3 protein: CASRPRAPDGYTF
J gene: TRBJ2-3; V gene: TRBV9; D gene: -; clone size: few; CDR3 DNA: TGTGCCAGCAGCGTCCAGGGAACGACAGATACGCAGTATTTT; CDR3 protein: CASSVQGTTDTQYF
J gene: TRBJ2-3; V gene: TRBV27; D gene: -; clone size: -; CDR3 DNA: TGTGCCAGCAGTCCGGGACGAAGCACAGATACGCAGTGTTTT; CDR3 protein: CASSPGRSTDTQCF
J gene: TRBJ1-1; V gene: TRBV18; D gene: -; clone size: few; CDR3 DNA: TGTGCCAGCTCACTACAACAGGTGGTGGACACTGAAGCTTTCTTT; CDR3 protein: CASSLQQVVDTEAFF
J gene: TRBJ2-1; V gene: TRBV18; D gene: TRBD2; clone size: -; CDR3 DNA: TGTGCCAGCTCACCCGGAGCTAGCGGGGTGCGGGAGCAGTTCTTC; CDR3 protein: CASSPGASGVREQFF